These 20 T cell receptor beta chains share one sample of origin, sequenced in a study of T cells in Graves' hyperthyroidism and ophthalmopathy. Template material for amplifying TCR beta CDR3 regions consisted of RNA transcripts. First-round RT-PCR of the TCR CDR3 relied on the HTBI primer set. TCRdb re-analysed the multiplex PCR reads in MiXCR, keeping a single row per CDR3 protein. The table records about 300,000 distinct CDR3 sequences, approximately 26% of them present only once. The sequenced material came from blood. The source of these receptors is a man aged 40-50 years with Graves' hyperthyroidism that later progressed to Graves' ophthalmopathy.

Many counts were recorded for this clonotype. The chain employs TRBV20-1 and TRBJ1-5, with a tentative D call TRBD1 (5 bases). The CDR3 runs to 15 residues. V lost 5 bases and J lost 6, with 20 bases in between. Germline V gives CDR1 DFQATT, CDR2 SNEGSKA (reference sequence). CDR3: CSAGLGASYVQPQHF. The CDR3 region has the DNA TGCAGTGCTGGCTTAGGGGCGAGCTACGTTCAGCCCCAGCATTTT.

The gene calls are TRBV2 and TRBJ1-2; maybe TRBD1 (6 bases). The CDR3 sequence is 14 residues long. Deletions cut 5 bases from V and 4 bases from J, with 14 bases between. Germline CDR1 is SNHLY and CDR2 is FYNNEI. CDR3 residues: CASSWEGVSYGYTF. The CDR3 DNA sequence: TGTGCCAGCAGTTGGGAGGGGGTCTCCTATGGCTACACCTTC.

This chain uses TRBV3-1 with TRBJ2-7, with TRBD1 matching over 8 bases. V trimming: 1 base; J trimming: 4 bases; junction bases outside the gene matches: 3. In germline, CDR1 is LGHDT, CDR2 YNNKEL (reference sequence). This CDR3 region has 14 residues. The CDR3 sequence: CASSQAGGGYEQYF. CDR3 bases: TGTGCCAGCAGCCAAGCAGGGGGCGGATACGAGCAGTACTTC.

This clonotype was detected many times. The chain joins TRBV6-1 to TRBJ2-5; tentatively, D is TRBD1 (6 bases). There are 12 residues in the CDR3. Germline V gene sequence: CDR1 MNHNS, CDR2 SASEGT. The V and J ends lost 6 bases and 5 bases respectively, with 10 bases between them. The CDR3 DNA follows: TGTGCCAGCAGCCGTACAGGGGAGACCCAGTACTTC. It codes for CASSRTGETQYF.

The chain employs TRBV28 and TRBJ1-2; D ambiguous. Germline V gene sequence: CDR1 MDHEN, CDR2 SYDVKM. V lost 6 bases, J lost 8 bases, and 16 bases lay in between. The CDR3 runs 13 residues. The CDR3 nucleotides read TGTGCCAGCAGCCTTACCCTCTCGGGAGGCTACACCTTC. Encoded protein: CASSLTLSGGYTF.

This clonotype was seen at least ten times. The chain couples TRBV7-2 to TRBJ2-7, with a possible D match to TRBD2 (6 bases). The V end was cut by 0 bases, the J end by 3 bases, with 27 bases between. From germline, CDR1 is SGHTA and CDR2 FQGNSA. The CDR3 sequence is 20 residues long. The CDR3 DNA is TGTGCCAGCAGCTTAGCCGGGGCGAGGGGTCCACTAGCTCGGTACTACGAGCAGTACTTC. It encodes CASSLAGARGPLARYYEQYF.

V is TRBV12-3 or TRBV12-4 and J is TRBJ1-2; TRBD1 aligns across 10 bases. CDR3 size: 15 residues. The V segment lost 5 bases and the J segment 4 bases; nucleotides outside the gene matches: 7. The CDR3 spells CASSGEDRGTYGYTF. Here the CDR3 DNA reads TGTGCCAGCAGTGGGGAGGACAGGGGGACCTATGGCTACACCTTC.

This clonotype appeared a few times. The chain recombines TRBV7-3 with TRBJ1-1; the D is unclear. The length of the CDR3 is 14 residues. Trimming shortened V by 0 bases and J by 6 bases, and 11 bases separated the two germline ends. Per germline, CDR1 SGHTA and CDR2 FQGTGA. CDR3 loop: CASSLTHGSAEAFF. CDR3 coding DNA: TGTGCCAGCAGCTTAACCCACGGGAGTGCTGAAGCTTTCTTT.

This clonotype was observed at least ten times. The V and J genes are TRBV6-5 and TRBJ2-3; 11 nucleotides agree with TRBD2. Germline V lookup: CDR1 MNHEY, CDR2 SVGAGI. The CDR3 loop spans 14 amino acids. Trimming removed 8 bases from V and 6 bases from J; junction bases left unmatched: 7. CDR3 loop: CASGGTSGRDTQYF. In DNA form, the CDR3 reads TGTGCCAGCGGGGGGACTAGCGGTAGGGATACGCAGTATTTT.

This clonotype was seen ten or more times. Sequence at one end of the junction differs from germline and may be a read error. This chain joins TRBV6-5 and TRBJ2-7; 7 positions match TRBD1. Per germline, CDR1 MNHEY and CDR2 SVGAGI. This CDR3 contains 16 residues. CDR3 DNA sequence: TGTGCCGGCAGTTACTCGAGGGCAGGGGGTCGATTCGAGCAGTACTTC. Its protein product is CAGSYSRAGGRFEQYF.

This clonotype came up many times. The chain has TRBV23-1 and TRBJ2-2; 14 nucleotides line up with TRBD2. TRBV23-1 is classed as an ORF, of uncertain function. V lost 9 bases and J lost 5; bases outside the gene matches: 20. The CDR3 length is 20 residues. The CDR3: CARTKTSGRARNKETGELFF. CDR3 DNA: TGCGCCAGGACGAAGACTAGCGGGAGGGCCCGGAATAAGGAGACCGGGGAGCTGTTTTTT.

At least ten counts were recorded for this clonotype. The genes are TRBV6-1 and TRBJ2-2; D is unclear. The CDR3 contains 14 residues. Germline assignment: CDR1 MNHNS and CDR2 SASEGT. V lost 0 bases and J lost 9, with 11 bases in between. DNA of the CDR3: TGTGCCAGCAGTGAAGCGCGGCTACTCAGGGAGCTGTTTTTT. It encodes CASSEARLLRELFF.

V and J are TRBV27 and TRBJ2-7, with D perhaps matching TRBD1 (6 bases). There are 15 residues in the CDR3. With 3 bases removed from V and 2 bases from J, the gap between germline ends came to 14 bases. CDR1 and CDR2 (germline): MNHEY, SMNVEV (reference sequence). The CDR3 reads CASSFSGQGPYEQYF. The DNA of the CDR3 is TGTGCCAGCAGTTTCTCGGGGCAGGGGCCCTACGAGCAGTACTTC.

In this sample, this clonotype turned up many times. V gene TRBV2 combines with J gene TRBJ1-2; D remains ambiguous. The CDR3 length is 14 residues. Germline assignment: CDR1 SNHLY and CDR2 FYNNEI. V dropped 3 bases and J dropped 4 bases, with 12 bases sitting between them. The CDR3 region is CASSEARLGYGYTF. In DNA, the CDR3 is TGTGCCAGCAGTGAGGCCAGACTCGGCTATGGCTACACCTTC. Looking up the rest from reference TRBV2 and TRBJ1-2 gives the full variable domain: EPEVTQTPSHQVTQMGQEVILRCVPISNHLYFYWYRQILGQKVEFLVSFYNNEISEKSEIFDDQFSVERPDGSNFTLKIRSTKLEDSAMYFCASSEARLGYGYTFGSGTRLTVV.

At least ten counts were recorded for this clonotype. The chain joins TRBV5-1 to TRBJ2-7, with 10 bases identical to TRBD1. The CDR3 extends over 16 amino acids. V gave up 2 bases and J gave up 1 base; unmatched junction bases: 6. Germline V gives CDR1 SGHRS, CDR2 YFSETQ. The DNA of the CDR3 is TGCGCCAGCAGCTTCCTGACAGGGGGCGCTTCCTACGAGCAGTACTTC. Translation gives CASSFLTGGASYEQYF.

CDR3: CASRQTSGGSEQYF. DNA of the CDR3: TGTGCCAGCAGACAGACTAGCGGGGGATCCGAGCAGTACTTC. This chain connects TRBV12-3 or TRBV12-4 to TRBJ2-7; TRBD2 agrees at 12 bases. The CDR3 spans 14 residues. With 6 bases clipped from V and 6 bases from J, the junction kept 6 bases outside the gene matches.

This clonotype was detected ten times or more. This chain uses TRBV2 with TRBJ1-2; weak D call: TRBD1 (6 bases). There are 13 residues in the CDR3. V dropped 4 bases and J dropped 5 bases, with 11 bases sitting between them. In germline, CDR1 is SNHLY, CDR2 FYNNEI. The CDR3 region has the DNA TGTGCCAGCAGTGGTGGGACAACTTATGGCTACACCTTC. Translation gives CASSGGTTYGYTF.

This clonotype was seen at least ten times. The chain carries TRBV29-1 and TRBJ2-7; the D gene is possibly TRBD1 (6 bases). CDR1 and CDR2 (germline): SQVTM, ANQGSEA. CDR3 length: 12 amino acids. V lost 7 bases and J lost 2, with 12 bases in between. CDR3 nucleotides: TGCAGCGGTGGACAGAACACCTACGAGCAGTACTTC. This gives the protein CSGGQNTYEQYF.

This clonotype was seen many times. The CDR3 sequence: CASGPSGTSRETQYF. Written as DNA, the CDR3 is TGTGCTAGTGGGCCAAGTGGGACTAGCAGGGAGACCCAGTACTTC. The genes are TRBV12-5 and TRBJ2-5; 9 nucleotides line up with TRBD2. The CDR3 consists of 15 residues. V shed 6 bases and J 5 bases; nucleotides not matched to a gene: 10. Germline lookup yields CDR1 LGHNT and CDR2 FRNRAP.

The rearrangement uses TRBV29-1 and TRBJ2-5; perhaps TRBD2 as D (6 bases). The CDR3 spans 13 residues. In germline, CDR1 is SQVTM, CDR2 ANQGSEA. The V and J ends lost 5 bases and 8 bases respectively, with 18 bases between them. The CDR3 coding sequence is TGCAGCGTTTCTGTGTCCGGGAGTTTCACCCAGTACTTC. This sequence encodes CSVSVSGSFTQYF.